This passage covers 9 T cell receptor beta chains from one sample sequenced in a study of control samples from healthy donors and cancer patients. Libraries were prepared by immunoSEQ multiplex PCR; TCRdb keeps only in-frame clonotypes and omits some of them. The table has roughly 88,000 clones, 80% to 95% seen once; the top ten hold around 0.9%. The sequenced sample was blood. These receptors were taken from a woman in her thirties in good health.

The V gene is TRBV7-9, the J gene TRBJ1-3, with D unresolved. The CDR3 is made up of 13 amino acids. Germline values: CDR1 SEHNR, CDR2 FQNEAQ (reference sequence). V was shortened by 7 bases and J by 5 bases, with 12 bases between the two germline ends. CDR3 in DNA: TGTGCCAGCAACAGAGAAGCTAGAAACACCATATATTTT. Its protein is CASNREARNTIYF.

This clone was detected only once. The chain couples TRBV10-2 to TRBJ1-1; no clear D. Per the germline V gene, CDR1 is WSHSY and CDR2 is SAAADI. The length of the CDR3 is 13 residues. The V end lost 2 bases, the J end lost 3 bases, and 7 bases lay between the germline ends. CDR3 loop: CASSEAGYTEAFF. CDR3 coding DNA: TGCGCCAGCAGTGAGGCCGGATACACTGAAGCTTTCTTT.

As to this clone: One end of the junction does not line up with germline, which may come from a read error. This sequence joins TRBV6-5 and TRBJ1-2, with D possibly TRBD1 on 5 matching bases. The CDR3 sequence is 12 residues long. Germline CDR1 reads MNHEY; CDR2 reads SVGAGI. The CDR3: CLGGTQGYGYTF. In DNA, the CDR3 is TGCTTGGGGGGGACTCAGGGCTATGGCTACACCTTC.

The chain combines TRBV7-7 with TRBJ2-2; 11 bases match TRBD2. The ends lost 6 bases at V and 7 bases at J; junction bases unmatched: 10. The CDR3 runs to 16 residues. Germline CDR1 is SSHAT and CDR2 is FNYEAQ (reference sequence). The CDR3 loop reads CASSFLAGGNGGELFF. CDR3 DNA: TGTGCCAGCAGTTTCCTAGCGGGGGGTAATGGCGGGGAGCTGTTTTTT. Supplemented by reference TRBV7-7 and TRBJ2-2, the full variable domain reads GAGVSQSPRYKVTKRGQDVTLRCDPISSHATLYWYQQALGQGPEFLTYFNYEAQPDKSGLPSDRFSAERPEGSISTLTIQRTEQRDSAMYRCASSFLAGGNGGELFFGEGSRLTVL.

J is TRBJ2-4 and V is TRBV5-5; D is uncertain. Looked up from germline, CDR1 is SGHKS and CDR2 is YYEKEE (reference sequence). This CDR3 has 14 residues. The V end was cut by 1 base, the J end by 0 bases, with 5 bases between. CDR3 amino acids: CASSLLVAKNIQYF. CDR3 sequence (DNA): TGTGCCAGCAGCTTGCTGGTAGCCAAAAACATTCAGTACTTC.

V gene TRBV10-1 combines with J gene TRBJ2-1, with 8 nucleotides matching TRBD2. V shed 4 bases, J shed 6 bases, and the junction held 8 bases outside the gene matches. Germline V lookup: CDR1 WNHNN, CDR2 SYGVQD (reference sequence). This CDR3 region has 15 residues. CDR3: CASSAQRGIRNEQFF. Written as DNA, the CDR3 is TGCGCCAGCAGTGCCCAGCGGGGGATCCGCAATGAGCAGTTCTTC.

This clone was detected only once. The J gene is TRBJ2-1, the V gene TRBV29-1; 8 bases match TRBD1. Germline assignment: CDR1 SQVTM and CDR2 ANQGSEA. Trimming removed 7 bases from V and 7 bases from J; junction bases left unmatched: 6. This CDR3 has 12 amino acids. As DNA, the CDR3 is TGCAGCGGAGACAGGGGACGGAATGAGCAGTTCTTC. Translation: CSGDRGRNEQFF.

V usage is TRBV6-5 and J usage is TRBJ1-6; maybe TRBD1 (6 bases). The V end was cut by 2 bases, the J end by 14 bases, with 10 bases between. The germline V gene encodes CDR1 MNHEY and CDR2 SVGAGI. The CDR3 is made up of 12 amino acids. CDR3 in amino acids: CASSYRGASLHF. CDR3 sequence (DNA): TGTGCCAGCAGTTACCGGGGGGCCTCCCTCCACTTT.

V gene TRBV18 combines with J gene TRBJ2-7; 7 positions match TRBD1. J was trimmed by 2 bases and V by 6 bases; bases with no gene match: 10. The CDR3 totals 15 residues. CDR1 is KGHSH, CDR2 LQKENI, per germline. The CDR3 sequence: CASSPDRVYTYEQYF. DNA for the CDR3: TGTGCCAGCTCCCCAGACAGGGTGTATACCTACGAGCAGTACTTC. Full variable domain (rest looked up from reference TRBV18 and TRBJ2-7): NAGVMQNPRHLVRRRGQEARLRCSPMKGHSHVYWYRQLPEEGLKFMVYLQKENIIDESGMPKERFSAEFPKEGPSILRIQQVVRGDSAAYFCASSPDRVYTYEQYFGPGTRLTVT.